These 23 T cell receptor beta chains share one sample of origin, sequenced in a study of CD8+CD57+ T cells in acquired aplastic anemia. By flow cytometry, patients selected for sequencing had shown an expansion of CD8+CD57+ cells. Genomic DNA served as template for TCR beta VDJ and CDR3 profiling. TCRdb itself ran the reads through MiXCR, one entry per CDR3 protein. Here the sample spans hundreds of thousands of distinct CDR3 sequences, about half being singletons. Material: sorted CD4+, CD8+, or CD8+CD57+ T cells (not recorded which) from PBMCs. Receptors were obtained from a human donor with aplastic anemia.

The chain joins TRBV10-3 to TRBJ1-2; a possible D gene is TRBD1 (6 bases). This CDR3 has 12 amino acids. In germline, CDR1 is ENHRY, CDR2 SYGVKD. Deletions cut 7 bases from V and 4 bases from J, with 10 bases between. CDR3 nucleotide sequence: TGTGCCATCATGACAGGACTCTATGGCTACACCTTC. Its translation is CAIMTGLYGYTF.

This clonotype has at least ten counts. J is TRBJ2-1 and V is TRBV20-1, with a weak D call TRBD1 (5 bases). The CDR3 sequence is 10 residues long. With 7 bases removed from V and 9 bases from J, the gap between germline ends came to 10 bases. The germline V gene has CDR1 DFQATT and CDR2 SNEGSKA (reference sequence). The CDR3: CSGGHPEQFF. CDR3 nucleotides: TGCAGTGGCGGACACCCTGAGCAGTTCTTC.

This sequence joins TRBV20-1 and TRBJ1-2, with TRBD1 matching over 10 bases. Germline CDR1 reads DFQATT; CDR2 reads SNEGSKA (reference sequence). V gave up 2 bases and J gave up 2 bases; unmatched junction bases: 2. There are 14 residues in the CDR3. CDR3 protein: CSARSGQGNYGYTF. DNA of the CDR3: TGCAGTGCTAGATCGGGACAGGGGAACTATGGCTACACCTTC.

About this clonotype itself: A single base separates this from a much larger clone, so it may be a read error. The rearrangement joins TRBV12-5 to TRBJ2-1; no reliable D call. The germline gives CDR1 LGHNT, CDR2 FRNRAP. This CDR3 contains 11 residues. CDR3 in amino acids: CASGLEDLMSF. The CDR3 region has the DNA TGTGCTAGTGGTTTGGAGGATTTAATGAGCTTC.

The chain links TRBV20-1 to TRBJ2-5; 8 nucleotides match TRBD1. CDR1 is DFQATT and CDR2 is SNEGSKA in the germline V gene (reference sequence). The CDR3 has 11 amino acids. The CDR3 DNA is TGCGCGGACAGGGCTCAAGAGACCCAGTACTTC. It translates to CADRAQETQYF.

The genes are TRBV5-1 and TRBJ1-2; 7 positions match TRBD1. CDR3 length: 14 residues. The germline V gene has CDR1 SGHRS and CDR2 YFSETQ. Trimming took 5 bases from V and 6 from J; bases not matched to a gene: 10. The DNA of the CDR3 is TGCGCCAGCAGGTTCGGGACAGAGTCGGATGGCTACACCTTC. Protein: CASRFGTESDGYTF.

The chain is built from TRBV7-3 and TRBJ2-5, with TRBD1 matching 7 bases. V trimming: 4 bases; J trimming: 6 bases; junction bases outside the gene matches: 5. This CDR3 contains 13 residues. Germline loops: CDR1 SGHTA, CDR2 FQGTGA. The CDR3 coding sequence is TGTGCCAGCAGCTCAGACAGGGCACAGACCCAGTACTTC. This translates into CASSSDRAQTQYF.

This clonotype showed up just a few times. This chain uses TRBV7-9 with TRBJ2-7; the D gene is possibly TRBD1 (5 bases). CDR3 length equals 13 residues. Germline CDR1 SEHNR, CDR2 FQNEAQ (reference sequence). Trimming cost V 5 bases and J 5 bases, with 13 bases left between them. CDR3 loop: CASSQGVSDEQYF. Written as DNA, the CDR3 is TGTGCCAGCAGCCAAGGGGTGTCAGACGAGCAGTACTTC. The entire variable domain, with the rest obtained from reference TRBV7-9 and TRBJ2-7, is as follows: DTGVSQNPRHKITKRGQNVTFRCDPISEHNRLYWYRQTLGQGPEFLTYFQNEAQLEKSRLLSDRFSAERPKGSFSTLEIQRTEQGDSAMYLCASSQGVSDEQYFGPGTRLTVT.

This clonotype was found many times. The rearrangement joins TRBV9 to TRBJ2-5; 8 bases match TRBD2. The CDR3 consists of 15 residues. V was pared by 7 bases and J by 5 bases, with 13 bases of the junction left unmatched. Germline CDR1 is SGDLS and CDR2 is YYNGEE. Written as DNA, the CDR3 is TGTGCCAGCGGGCACGGGGGGGCCGAGGGCGAGACCCAGTACTTC. Protein sequence: CASGHGGAEGETQYF.

J is TRBJ2-7 and V is TRBV7-9, with unresolved D. CDR1 and CDR2 from the germline V gene are SEHNR and FQNEAQ (reference sequence). CDR3 length equals 13 residues. V lost 5 bases and J lost 7, with 15 bases in between. CDR3 in DNA: TGTGCCAGCAGCGCCGCGGTTCTGATGGAGCAGTACTTC. This gives the protein CASSAAVLMEQYF.

The genes are TRBV2 and TRBJ2-7; 8 nucleotides line up with TRBD1. The CDR3 loop spans 14 amino acids. Germline V gives CDR1 SNHLY, CDR2 FYNNEI. Trimming removed 5 bases from V and 1 base from J; junction bases left unmatched: 4. The CDR3 is CASSLDRESYEQYF. CDR3 sequence (DNA): TGTGCCAGCAGTTTGGACAGGGAATCCTACGAGCAGTACTTC.

This clonotype was counted a single time. The V call is TRBV19, the J call TRBJ1-1; D possibly corresponds to TRBD1 (6 bases). The CDR3 length is 14 residues. V gave up 2 bases and J gave up 4 bases, with 11 bases separating them. The germline V gene encodes CDR1 LNHDA and CDR2 SQIVND (reference sequence). Written as DNA, the CDR3 is TGTGCCAGTAGTATAAATGCAGGGGCCACTGAAGCTTTCTTT. Encoded protein: CASSINAGATEAFF.

The chain couples TRBV11-2 to TRBJ1-2; 8 nucleotides line up with TRBD1. CDR1 and CDR2 (germline): SGHAT, FQNNGV. CDR3 size: 12 residues. Losses at the gene ends were 8 bases for V and 10 bases for J; bases not matched to a gene: 9. CDR3 nucleotides: TGTGCCAGCCGATCACAGGGGGAATTCTACACCTTC. Translating it yields CASRSQGEFYTF.

In the case of this clonotype: This may be a read error: a much more frequent sequence differs by one nucleotide. The chain uses TRBV2 and TRBJ2-4; D is possibly TRBD1 (5 bases). Per the germline V gene, CDR1 is SNHLY and CDR2 is FYNNEI. This CDR3 is built from 15 residues. V lost 7 bases to trimming and J lost 0 bases, with 13 bases between them. CDR3 DNA: TGTGCCAGCATGGCCCTACAGGTAGCCAAAAACATTCAGTACTTC. Amino acid sequence: CASMALQVAKNIQYF.

This clonotype was found many times. The chain links TRBV7-8 to TRBJ1-4, with D maybe TRBD1 (6 bases). V was pared by 5 bases and J by 0 bases, with 13 bases between. The CDR3 sequence is 16 residues long. CDR1 is SGHVS and CDR2 is FQNEAQ in the germline V gene. CDR3: CASSPGTPATNEKLFF. CDR3 sequence (DNA): TGTGCCAGCAGCCCGGGGACACCGGCAACTAATGAAAAACTGTTTTTT.

This clonotype has a count of ten or more. This chain uses TRBV12-5 with TRBJ2-3; D is perhaps TRBD2 (6 bases). Between the trimmed V and J ends, which lost 6 bases and 1 base, there was a span of 14 bases. The CDR3 is 15 residues long. Germline CDR1 reads LGHNT; CDR2 reads FRNRAP. The CDR3 nucleotides read TGTGCTAGTGGCCCCGGGAGACTAGGCACAGATACGCAGTATTTT. The encoded protein is CASGPGRLGTDTQYF.

The rearrangement links TRBV12-3 or TRBV12-4 to TRBJ1-2, with TRBD1 as a possible D gene (6 bases). The CDR3 contains 14 residues. V was trimmed by 5 bases and J by 0 bases, leaving 10 bases between them. CDR3 sequence: CASSPGVTNYGYTF. DNA for the CDR3: TGTGCCAGCAGTCCAGGGGTTACTAACTATGGCTACACCTTC.

This clonotype was seen repeatedly, ten times or more. V is TRBV20-1 and J is TRBJ1-6, with D possibly being TRBD1 (6 bases). The germline V gene has CDR1 DFQATT and CDR2 SNEGSKA (reference sequence). V lost 0 bases, J lost 0 bases, and 9 bases lay in between. This CDR3 spans 16 amino acids. CDR3 region: CSAREDRSSYNSPLHF. The CDR3 DNA follows: TGCAGTGCTAGAGAAGACAGGAGCTCCTATAATTCACCCCTCCACTTT.

The sample holds a few counts of this clonotype. This sequence may be a read error, since a much larger clone differs from it by one base. V is TRBV19 and J is TRBJ1-1, with D maybe TRBD1 (6 bases). Germline V gene lookup returns CDR1 LNHDA and CDR2 SQIVND (reference sequence). The CDR3 has 14 amino acids. The V end was cut by 11 bases, the J end by 3 bases, with 19 bases between. The CDR3 sequence is CAARVRGKDTEAFF. The DNA of the CDR3 is TGTGCCGCAAGAGTCAGGGGAAAGGACACTGAAGCTTTCTTT. Together with reference TRBV19 and TRBJ1-1, the CDR3 gives the full variable domain: DGGITQSPKYLFRKEGQNVTLSCEQNLNHDAMYWYRQDPGQGLRLIYYSQIVNDFQKGDIAEGYSVSREKKESFPLTVTSAQKNPTAFYLCAARVRGKDTEAFFGQGTRLTVV.

The chain uses TRBV20-1 and TRBJ1-2, with 12 bases lining up with TRBD1. Germline lookup yields CDR1 DFQATT and CDR2 SNEGSKA (reference sequence). CDR3 length equals 12 residues. The trim removed 6 bases at V and 7 bases at J, leaving 3 bases unmatched. The CDR3 nucleotides are TGCAGTGCGGGACAGGGGGCCCCTGGCTACACCTTC. Translated: CSAGQGAPGYTF.

This clonotype was detected once. The J gene is TRBJ2-7, the V gene TRBV15, with D maybe TRBD1 (5 bases). The length of the CDR3 is 13 residues. CDR1 and CDR2 from the germline V gene are LNHNV and YYDKDF (reference sequence). V lost 0 bases and J 6 bases, leaving 9 bases between the germline ends. The CDR3 protein is CATSREPRGEQYF. CDR3 coding DNA: TGTGCCACCAGCAGAGAGCCTAGGGGCGAGCAGTACTTC.

This clonotype was counted at least ten times. This chain joins TRBV10-2 and TRBJ1-1, with 7 positions matching TRBD1. J gave up 2 bases and V 2 bases, and 5 bases lay outside the gene matches. In germline, CDR1 is WSHSY, CDR2 SAAADI. The CDR3 extends over 15 amino acids. CDR3 sequence: CASSEGTDDNTEAFF. In DNA form, the CDR3 reads TGCGCCAGCAGTGAGGGGACAGACGACAACACTGAAGCTTTCTTT.

This clonotype was seen at least ten times. The chain couples TRBV6-2 or TRBV6-3 to TRBJ1-2; no reliable D call. Trimming took off 5 bases at V and 7 bases at J, with 11 bases between the two ends. CDR3 size: 12 residues. Germline V lookup: CDR1 MNHEY, CDR2 SVGEGT. The CDR3 DNA reads as TGTGCCAGCAGTCTCACCCGTGCTGGCTACACCTTC. Protein product: CASSLTRAGYTF.